The entry below describes one T cell receptor beta chain. Germline CDR1 reads MNHEY; CDR2 reads SMNVEV (reference sequence). V was shortened by 6 bases and J by 9 bases, with 15 bases between the two germline ends. The CDR3 covers 13 residues. The table came from immunoSEQ multiplex PCR; TCRdb's copy has only in-frame clones and leaves some out. The sample comprises tens of thousands of clones, less than 95% of which are singletons, and about 0.25% rests with the top ten. This sample is drawn from a study of technical replicates of blood from a handful of donors. The sample consisted of T cells isolated from PBMCs. The chain combines TRBV27 with TRBJ2-1; the D gene is possibly TRBD2 (5 bases). This clonotype was obtained from a human donor in good health. The CDR3 region is CASRTKVLGEQFF. The DNA for the CDR3 is TGTGCCAGCAGGACTAAAGTGCTTGGTGAGCAGTTCTTC.